The present T cell receptor (beta chain) was sequenced within a study of blood T cell repertoires in COVID-19. Study in general: Collection of acute and convalescent COVID-19 samples took place in the United States, Italy and Spain. PBMCs, B-cell-depleted T cells, or T cells were the source of the cDNA or gDNA that made up the material.

The CDR3 covers 15 residues. V shed 4 bases and J 6 bases; nucleotides not matched to a gene: 13. CDR1 and CDR2 (germline): SGHRS, YFSETQ. As processed by the authors: Amplification from reference gene primers served as the basis for estimated nucleated cell counts. Libraries were prepared by immunoSEQ multiplex PCR; TCRdb keeps only in-frame clonotypes and omits some of them. The DNA gave D and trimming, while V, J and clone size come from that table. The sample gives about 260,000 clones, approximately 91% of which show up once; more than 0.55% is in the top ten. Source material: peripheral blood. The chain recombines TRBV5-1 with TRBJ2-7; TRBD2 matches at 7 bases. The sequence came from a human donor in a cohort sampled during active COVID-19. CDR3 coding DNA: TGCGCCAGCAGCACATCCGGACTAGATTCGGGCGAGCAGTACTTC. Residues: CASSTSGLDSGEQYF.